Sequencing of this TCR beta chain was carried out in a study of PD-L1 blockade in urothelial cancer. The method was immunoSEQ multiplex PCR; TCRdb's version includes in-frame clones alone and lacks a portion of them. This repertoire shows some 25,000 clones, roughly 84% found once; its top ten account for approximately 9.9%. The CDR3 consists of 15 residues. The germline V and J ends were trimmed by 6 bases and 5 bases, with 17 bases remaining between them. CDR1 and CDR2 from the germline V gene are SNHLY and FYNNEI. The source of this sequence is a man in his 70s with urothelial cancer. V is TRBV2 and J is TRBJ2-1; TRBD1 is a possible D gene (6 bases). The sequencing here drew on PBMCs, taken around atezolizumab (anti-PD-L1) treatment. The chain's CDR3 is CASSRDRIRNNEQFF. The CDR3 bases are TGTGCCAGCAGCCGCGACAGGATTCGAAACAATGAGCAGTTCTTC. The entire variable domain, with the rest obtained from reference TRBV2 and TRBJ2-1, is as follows: EPEVTQTPSHQVTQMGQEVILRCVPISNHLYFYWYRQILGQKVEFLVSFYNNEISEKSEIFDDQFSVERPDGSNFTLKIRSTKLEDSAMYFCASSRDRIRNNEQFFGPGTRLTVL.